This T cell receptor (beta chain) emerged from a study of cytomegalovirus exposure and HLA in healthy donors. This PCR relied on a set of 60 Vbeta primers and 13 Jbeta primers. The protocol was immunoSEQ multiplex PCR, while the TCRdb copy is restricted to in-frame clones and leaves out a portion. The table has 200,000 to 250,000 clones, roughly 82% seen once; the top ten hold around 5.4%. The germline V gene encodes CDR1 SNHLY and CDR2 FYNNEI. The CDR3 totals 15 residues. Trimming cost V 5 bases and J 4 bases, with 15 bases left between them. The sequence was collected from a woman aged 40-49 years in good health and CMV-seropositive. The gene calls are TRBV2 and TRBJ1-5, with D perhaps matching TRBD1 (6 bases). Specimen: PBMCs. The CDR3 DNA sequence: TGTGCCAGCAGTAAAGGACAGACCCAAAATCAGCCCCAGCATTTT. Protein: CASSKGQTQNQPQHF. The full variable domain, completed using reference TRBV2 and TRBJ1-5, is EPEVTQTPSHQVTQMGQEVILRCVPISNHLYFYWYRQILGQKVEFLVSFYNNEISEKSEIFDDQFSVERPDGSNFTLKIRSTKLEDSAMYFCASSKGQTQNQPQHFGDGTRLSIL.